These T cell receptor beta chains were read from a single sample in a study of blood T cell repertoires in COVID-19. This table comes from immunoSEQ multiplex PCR, and its TCRdb copy is limited to in-frame clones, with some not included. The sample yields some 200,000 clones, about 81% seen once. Sequenced sample: PBMCs or T cells enriched from blood (not recorded which). The receptor set was obtained from a man in his forties or fifties who had recovered from COVID-19. CDR3s include the opening cysteine and the closing phenylalanine or tryptophan. The D gene is left open where the match is weak. Clone size is stated in some rows and not others, as once, few, many or a class when expanded.

>-|13|once|TRBV5-1|TRBJ2-7
CASSLTQSYEQYF
TGCGCCAGCAGCTTAACTCAATCCTACGAGCAGTACTTC
>-|18|-|TRBV21-1|TRBJ2-7
CASSKARVRGCYSYEQYF
TGTGCCAGCAGCAAAGCGCGTGTCCGGGGGTGCTACTCCTACGAGCAGTACTTC
>TRBD1|13|-|TRBV27|TRBJ2-7
CASSRQGNYEQYF
TGTGCCAGCTCGCGACAGGGGAACTACGAGCAGTACTTC
>TRBD2|17|-|TRBV3-1/TRBV3-2|TRBJ2-2
CASSQEFGGGDTGELFF
TGTGCCAGCAGCCAAGAATTCGGGGGGGGCGACACCGGGGAGCTGTTTTTT
>-|14|few|TRBV9|TRBJ1-5
CASSVGGDNQPQHF
TGTGCCAGCAGCGTAGGGGGGGACAATCAGCCCCAGCATTTT
>-|14|-|TRBV18|TRBJ1-2
CASTSNRDNYGYTF
TGTGCCAGCACCAGTAACAGGGACAACTATGGCTACACCTTC
>TRBD2|17|-|TRBV4-2|TRBJ2-3
CASSQEVLAGGGDTQYF
TGTGCCAGCAGCCAAGAGGTGCTAGCGGGAGGTGGCGATACGCAGTATTTT
>TRBD1|20|few|TRBV12-5|TRBJ1-1
CASALPLFRQGPRGNTEAFF
TGTGCTAGTGCCCTTCCCCTCTTCCGACAGGGCCCCCGGGGGAACACTGAAGCTTTCTTT
>-|14|-|TRBV11-3|TRBJ2-5
CASSRSRDQETQYF
TGTGCCAGCAGCCGTAGCCGAGACCAAGAGACCCAGTACTTC
>-|11|-|TRBV30|TRBJ2-5
CAWSVRETQYF
TGTGCCTGGAGTGTACGGGAGACCCAGTACTTC
>TRBD1|17|-|TRBV4-2|TRBJ2-3
CASSQNSQGHNTDTQYF
TGTGCCAGCAGCCAAAATTCACAGGGGCACAACACAGATACGCAGTATTTT
>TRBD1|15|-|TRBV27|TRBJ1-6
CASSSAQGGYSPLHF
TGTGCCAGCAGCTCCGCCCAAGGGGGCTATTCACCCCTCCACTTT
>-|13|-|TRBV9|TRBJ2-5
CASSPRGGETQYF
TGTGCCAGCAGCCCTAGGGGGGGAGAGACCCAGTACTTC
>-|18|-|TRBV5-1|TRBJ2-1
CASCSYGSGTRIYNEQFF
TGCGCCAGCTGCTCATACGGTAGCGGAACCCGAATATACAATGAGCAGTTCTTC
>-|16|-|TRBV21-1|TRBJ2-3
CASSKVFSPAGFAQYF
TGTGCCAGCAGCAAAGTGTTCTCCCCCGCCGGTTTTGCCCAGTATTTT
>-|14|-|TRBV7-9|TRBJ1-2
CASSPQGPNGGYTF
TGTGCCAGCAGCCCCCAGGGTCCAAACGGTGGCTACACCTTC
>TRBD2|14|-|TRBV2|TRBJ2-2
CASRYKRETGELFF
TGTGCCAGCAGGTACAAGCGGGAGACCGGGGAGCTGTTTTTT
>TRBD2|14|-|TRBV24-1|TRBJ2-1
CATSDRTRGNEQFF
TGTGCCACCAGTGATCGGACTAGAGGGAATGAGCAGTTCTTC
>-|14|-|TRBV7-2|TRBJ2-1
CASSLVLATNEQFF
TGTGCCAGCAGCTTAGTCCTAGCGACAAATGAGCAGTTCTTC
>-|19|-|TRBV7-9|TRBJ1-6
CASSLGRVTLSSYNSPLHF
TGTGCCAGCAGCTTAGGGCGCGTGACTCTGAGCTCCTATAATTCACCCCTCCACTTT
>-|15|once|TRBV10-3|TRBJ2-5
CAISGGTQGGGTQYF
TGTGCCATCAGTGGAGGCACGCAAGGGGGTGGGACCCAGTACTTC
>-|14|few|TRBV30|TRBJ2-7
CAWSVKGPVYEQYF
TGTGCCTGGAGTGTAAAGGGGCCCGTCTACGAGCAGTACTTC
>TRBD1|14|-|TRBV7-9|TRBJ2-7
CASSLELQGAEQYF
TGTGCCAGCAGCTTAGAGTTACAGGGGGCCGAGCAGTACTTC
>-|13|-|TRBV5-4|TRBJ2-5
CASSLEGWETQYF
TGTGCCAGCAGCTTGGAGGGGTGGGAGACCCAGTACTTC
>-|15|-|TRBV6-5|TRBJ1-1
CASSYSSSRNTEAFF
TGTGCCAGTAGTTACTCGTCGTCGAGGAACACTGAAGCTTTCTTT
>-|16|-|TRBV2|TRBJ1-6
CASSEGLGRNNSPLHF
TGTGCCAGCAGTGAGGGTCTAGGGAGGAACAATTCACCCCTCCACTTT
>TRBD2|15|-|TRBV15|TRBJ2-7
CATSRPLAAGGKQYF
TGTGCCACCAGCAGACCTCTAGCGGCTGGGGGAAAACAGTACTTC
>-|17|-|TRBV18|TRBJ1-4
CASSLSPQMGLNEKLFF
TGTGCCAGCTCCCTCAGCCCCCAGATGGGGCTTAATGAAAAACTGTTTTTT
>TRBD2|21|once|TRBV19|TRBJ2-1
CASTRKPPSGGSGKSYNEQFF
TGTGCCAGTACTAGGAAACCCCCTAGCGGGGGGTCTGGGAAATCCTACAATGAGCAGTTCTTC
>TRBD1|14|-|TRBV27|TRBJ2-7
CASSLWTGGWEQYF
TGTGCCAGCAGTTTGTGGACAGGGGGCTGGGAGCAGTACTTC
>-|16|-|TRBV18|TRBJ2-7
CASSLGFNRVSYEQYF
TGTGCCAGCTCACTAGGGTTCAACAGGGTCTCCTACGAGCAGTACTTC
>TRBD1|15|-|TRBV28|TRBJ1-1
CASSLNDRDGTEAFF
TGTGCCAGCAGTTTAAATGACAGGGATGGGACTGAAGCTTTCTTT
>TRBD1|16|-|TRBV5-1|TRBJ1-5
CASSLAPGQGTQPQHF
TGCGCCAGCAGCTTGGCTCCGGGACAGGGAACCCAGCCCCAGCATTTT
>TRBD2|16|-|TRBV7-9|TRBJ2-5
CASSPITGLGEETQYF
TGTGCCAGCAGCCCAATTACGGGACTAGGGGAAGAGACCCAGTACTTC
>-|14|-|TRBV5-1|TRBJ2-3
CASSPLQVSDTQYF
TGCGCCAGCAGCCCGCTACAGGTTTCAGATACGCAGTATTTT
>TRBD1|14|-|TRBV5-1|TRBJ2-5
CASSREGAVETQYF
TGCGCCAGCAGCCGAGAGGGGGCTGTTGAGACCCAGTACTTC
>-|15|once|TRBV5-1|TRBJ2-3
CASSLVPGSTDTQYF
TGCGCCAGCAGCTTGGTCCCAGGAAGCACAGATACGCAGTATTTT
>TRBD1|15|once|TRBV12-5|TRBJ1-1
CASGLAQGRNTEAFF
TGTGCTAGTGGTTTGGCACAGGGGAGGAACACTGAAGCTTTCTTT
>TRBD2|14|-|TRBV6-6|TRBJ2-7
CASMGLASGYEQYF
TGTGCCAGCATGGGACTAGCAAGCGGGTACGAGCAGTACTTC
>TRBD1|16|-|TRBV2|TRBJ2-2
CASSLLNRGNTGELFF
TGTGCCAGCAGTCTATTAAACAGGGGAAACACCGGGGAGCTGTTTTTT
>-|11|-|TRBV20-1|TRBJ1-2
CSVRGDYGYTF
TGCAGTGTCAGAGGAGACTATGGCTACACCTTC